Presented here are 26 T cell receptor beta chains from one specimen sequenced in a study of blood T cell repertoires in COVID-19. Clones were read by immunoSEQ multiplex PCR, and TCRdb kept only the in-frame ones, dropping some. The sample shows hundreds of thousands of clones, 70% to 90% of them seen only once. The sequenced sample was PBMCs or T cells enriched from blood (not recorded which). These receptors originate from a woman between 18 and 29 years old who had been exposed to COVID-19.

The rearrangement joins TRBV19 to TRBJ1-5; TRBD1 agrees at 10 bases. The V gene's germline CDR1 is LNHDA and CDR2 SQIVND (reference sequence). J gave up 0 bases and V 3 bases, and 2 bases lay outside the gene matches. This CDR3 spans 16 amino acids. The CDR3 protein is CASSIWDRGSNQPQHF. DNA of the CDR3: TGTGCCAGTAGTATTTGGGACAGGGGTAGCAATCAGCCCCAGCATTTT. Full variable domain (missing parts from reference TRBV19 and TRBJ1-5): DGGITQSPKYLFRKEGQNVTLSCEQNLNHDAMYWYRQDPGQGLRLIYYSQIVNDFQKGDIAEGYSVSREKKESFPLTVTSAQKNPTAFYLCASSIWDRGSNQPQHFGDGTRLSIL.

This chain uses TRBV7-2 with TRBJ2-7; TRBD1 aligns across 8 bases. This CDR3 comprises 14 residues. CDR1 and CDR2 from the germline V gene are SGHTA and FQGNSA. J was trimmed by 1 base and V by 6 bases; bases with no gene match: 5. This CDR3 reads CASSLDRASYEQYF. CDR3 DNA: TGTGCCAGCAGTCTGGACAGGGCGTCCTACGAGCAGTACTTC.

The chain recombines TRBV2 with TRBJ2-6; TRBD1 might be the D (5 bases). Per the germline V gene, CDR1 is SNHLY and CDR2 is FYNNEI. The V end lost 4 bases, the J end lost 1 base, and 8 bases lay between the germline ends. The CDR3 runs 15 residues. CDR3 residues: CASSADRSGANVLTF. The CDR3 nucleotides are TGTGCCAGCAGTGCTGACAGATCTGGGGCCAACGTCCTGACTTTC.

The DNA of the CDR3 is TGTGCCAGCAGTGAGGATGAGCTAGCGGGGGGAACATACAATGAGCAGTTCTTC. Translating it yields CASSEDELAGGTYNEQFF. The V gene is TRBV6-1, the J gene TRBJ2-1, with TRBD2 identical over 11 bases. Germline V gives CDR1 MNHNS, CDR2 SASEGT. The CDR3 is 18 residues long. V was pared by 3 bases and J by 4 bases, with 11 bases of the junction left unmatched.

This chain connects TRBV10-2 to TRBJ1-2; the match to TRBD1 covers 9 bases. Per the germline V gene, CDR1 is WSHSY and CDR2 is SAAADI. V shed 6 bases and J 8 bases; nucleotides not matched to a gene: 4. The CDR3 sequence is 12 residues long. CDR3 amino acids: CASSGTGSGYTF. CDR3 DNA sequence: TGCGCCAGCAGCGGGACAGGGAGCGGCTACACCTTC.

V is TRBV28 and J is TRBJ1-6; D perhaps matches TRBD1 (5 bases). The CDR3 is made up of 17 amino acids. V shed 3 bases and J shed 7 bases, with 19 bases lying between them. Germline values: CDR1 MDHEN, CDR2 SYDVKM. The CDR3 DNA reads as TGTGCCAGCAGTTTCGTCAAGGAGGGGCTTGGCAATTCACCCCTCCACTTT. It yields the protein CASSFVKEGLGNSPLHF.

The chain employs TRBV11-3 and TRBJ2-1; 9 bases fit TRBD1. The V gene's germline CDR1 is SGHNT and CDR2 YENEEA. With V trimmed by 5 bases and J by 8 bases, 7 bases remained unmatched. This CDR3 has 14 amino acids. The CDR3 coding sequence is TGTGCCAGCAGCGCATGGACAGGGGACGATGAGCAGTTCTTC. It codes for CASSAWTGDDEQFF. Combining the CDR3 with reference TRBV11-3 and TRBJ2-1 gives the whole variable domain EAGVVQSPRYKIIEKKQPVAFWCNPISGHNTLYWYLQNLGQGPELLIRYENEEAVDDSQLPKDRFSAERLKGVDSTLKIQPAELGDSAVYLCASSAWTGDDEQFFGPGTRLTVL.

This chain's CDR3 is CASSQRGEGGNTIYF. Written as DNA, the CDR3 is TGTGCCAGCAGTCAGAGGGGGGAGGGCGGAAACACCATATATTTT. The chain is built from TRBV6-6 and TRBJ1-3, with D perhaps TRBD1 (6 bases). Between the trimmed V and J ends, which lost 5 bases and 4 bases, there was a span of 15 bases. The CDR3 has 15 residues. CDR1 is MNHNY, CDR2 SVGAGI, per germline (reference sequence).

This chain uses TRBV3-1 (or the pseudogene TRBV3-2) with TRBJ1-5; D is unclear. The CDR3 loop spans 14 amino acids. V lost 9 bases to trimming and J lost 5 bases, with 17 bases between them. Germline assignment: CDR1 LGHDT and CDR2 YNNKEL (reference sequence). CDR3 DNA sequence: TGTGCCAGTGCGCGATGGGAGGGAGATCAGCCCCAGCATTTT. Amino acids: CASARWEGDQPQHF.

The J gene is TRBJ2-2, the V gene TRBV5-5; 13 nucleotides agree with TRBD2. Germline values: CDR1 SGHKS, CDR2 YYEKEE (reference sequence). The CDR3 is 16 residues long. V lost 1 base and J lost 6; bases outside the gene matches: 3. CDR3 sequence: CASSLMGLAGPGELFF. In DNA form, the CDR3 reads TGTGCCAGCAGCTTGATGGGACTAGCGGGACCCGGGGAGCTGTTTTTT.

The chain combines TRBV16 with TRBJ2-2; TRBD1 matches 9 bases. Germline V gene data show CDR1 as KGHSY and CDR2 as FQNENV. There are 16 residues in the CDR3. Trimming took 3 bases from V and 1 from J; bases not matched to a gene: 3. CDR3 in DNA: TGTGCCAGCAGCCAGACGGGACAGGGGAACACCGGGGAGCTGTTTTTT. This translates into CASSQTGQGNTGELFF.

The chain employs TRBV11-2 and TRBJ1-6; the D is unclear. The V gene lost 5 bases and the J gene lost 9 bases, with 20 bases spanning the gap. In germline, CDR1 is SGHAT, CDR2 FQNNGV. This CDR3 is built from 16 residues. This CDR3 is CASSPQGPATRSPLHF. CDR3 coding DNA: TGTGCCAGCAGCCCCCAAGGCCCAGCGACCCGTTCACCCCTCCACTTT.

This chain joins TRBV6-5 and TRBJ2-2; D gene ambiguous. The CDR3 contains 12 residues. V was clipped by 7 bases and J by 6 bases, with 9 bases between them. Germline V lookup: CDR1 MNHEY, CDR2 SVGAGI. The CDR3 sequence: CASKSHPGELFF. CDR3 bases: TGTGCCAGCAAATCCCATCCCGGGGAGCTGTTTTTT.

This clone has only a few counts. V is TRBV13 and J is TRBJ2-5; D possibly corresponds to TRBD1 (5 bases). Germline CDR1 PRHDT, CDR2 FYEKMQ (reference sequence). With 3 bases removed from V and 7 bases from J, the gap between germline ends came to 12 bases. The CDR3 runs to 13 residues. The CDR3: CASSFDKGATQYF. CDR3 bases: TGTGCCAGCAGCTTTGACAAAGGGGCGACCCAGTACTTC.

The rearrangement links TRBV7-2 to TRBJ2-6; 7 bases fit TRBD1. The CDR3 covers 14 residues. Trimming at V came to 5 bases and at J to 3 bases, leaving 1 base not matched to a gene. Germline loops: CDR1 SGHTA, CDR2 FQGNSA. The CDR3, as DNA: TGTGCCAGCAGCACAGGGGTTGGGGCCAACGTCCTGACTTTC. Translated, it gives CASSTGVGANVLTF.

The chain combines TRBV11-3 with TRBJ2-7, with D perhaps TRBD1 (7 bases). This CDR3 is built from 15 residues. V gave up 5 bases and J gave up 4 bases, with 18 bases separating them. The germline V gene encodes CDR1 SGHNT and CDR2 YENEEA. The CDR3: CASSLQGGSGYEQYF. CDR3 DNA: TGTGCCAGCAGCCTGCAGGGGGGATCGGGTTACGAGCAGTACTTC.

The chain is built from TRBV19 and TRBJ2-7; D perhaps matches TRBD2 (6 bases). CDR1 LNHDA and CDR2 SQIVND come from the germline V gene (reference sequence). CDR3 length equals 15 residues. Trimming removed 3 bases from V and 7 bases from J, with 19 bases in between. CDR3 DNA: TGTGCCAGTAGTATGTCTACGGGAGAGATGGGAGAGCAGTACTTC. Its translation: CASSMSTGEMGEQYF. The full variable domain, completed using reference TRBV19 and TRBJ2-7, is DGGITQSPKYLFRKEGQNVTLSCEQNLNHDAMYWYRQDPGQGLRLIYYSQIVNDFQKGDIAEGYSVSREKKESFPLTVTSAQKNPTAFYLCASSMSTGEMGEQYFGPGTRLTVT.

The J gene is TRBJ2-3, the V gene TRBV6-5, with TRBD2 matching 12 bases. The germline gives CDR1 MNHEY, CDR2 SVGAGI. V lost 6 bases to trimming and J lost 4 bases; unmatched junction nucleotides: 5. The CDR3 covers 15 residues. This chain's CDR3 is CASRRLAGAPDTQYF. CDR3 nucleotide sequence: TGTGCCAGCAGACGACTAGCGGGAGCCCCAGATACGCAGTATTTT.

The V call is TRBV7-9, the J call TRBJ1-1; a weak D match, TRBD1 (5 bases). Germline CDR1 is SEHNR and CDR2 is FQNEAQ (reference sequence). The CDR3 is 10 residues long. The V end was cut by 11 bases, the J end by 5 bases, with 9 bases between. CDR3: CAGHPTEAFF. In nucleotides, the CDR3 is TGTGCCGGACACCCAACTGAAGCTTTCTTT.

This chain joins TRBV4-3 and TRBJ1-6; no clear D gene. The CDR3 length is 13 residues. V dropped 0 bases and J dropped 9 bases, with 6 bases sitting between them. Germline V CDR1 and CDR2: LGHNA, YSLEER. Here the CDR3 reads CASSQEGGSPLHF. As DNA, the CDR3 is TGCGCCAGCAGCCAAGAGGGAGGTTCACCCCTCCACTTT.

This clone is a singleton in its sample. The chain is built from TRBV7-6 and TRBJ2-7, with a possible D match to TRBD2 (6 bases). Deletions cut 5 bases from V and 3 bases from J, with 23 bases between. This CDR3 region has 17 residues. The germline V gene has CDR1 SGHVS and CDR2 FNYEAQ. The CDR3: CASSLPAGLPGDYEQYF. CDR3 nucleotides: TGTGCCAGCAGCCTTCCTGCGGGGCTCCCGGGCGACTACGAGCAGTACTTC.

This clone showed up just once. The chain couples TRBV5-1 to TRBJ2-7, with D maybe TRBD2 (5 bases). Germline V gene sequence: CDR1 SGHRS, CDR2 YFSETQ. Trimming left V 0 bases short and J 7 bases short, with 17 bases between. CDR3 length equals 15 residues. DNA of the CDR3: TGCGCCAGCAGCTTGGCCACCGGGGTTGAGTGGGAGCAGTACTTC. The encoded protein is CASSLATGVEWEQYF. Variable domain in full (rest from reference TRBV5-1 and TRBJ2-7): KAGVTQTPRYLIKTRGQQVTLSCSPISGHRSVSWYQQTPGQGLQFLFEYFSETQRNKGNFPGRFSGRQFSNSRSEMNVSTLELGDSALYLCASSLATGVEWEQYFGPGTRLTVT.

V and J are TRBV9 and TRBJ1-2; 7 bases agree with TRBD1. The V segment lost 4 bases and the J segment 4 bases; nucleotides outside the gene matches: 4. The V gene's germline CDR1 is SGDLS and CDR2 YYNGEE. This CDR3 region has 13 residues. CDR3 in DNA: TGTGCCAGCAGCCAGCAGGGGGGCTATGGCTACACCTTC. Its translation: CASSQQGGYGYTF.

This chain connects TRBV7-9 to TRBJ2-7, with 10 positions matching TRBD1. The trim removed 4 bases at V and 2 bases at J, leaving 5 bases unmatched. This CDR3 is 15 amino acids long. From germline, CDR1 is SEHNR and CDR2 FQNEAQ (reference sequence). In DNA form, the CDR3 reads TGTGCCAGCAGCTCCCCGACAGGGGGCGCCTACGAGCAGTACTTC. As protein: CASSSPTGGAYEQYF. The whole variable domain, filled in from reference TRBV7-9 and TRBJ2-7, reads DTGVSQNPRHKITKRGQNVTFRCDPISEHNRLYWYRQTLGQGPEFLTYFQNEAQLEKSRLLSDRFSAERPKGSFSTLEIQRTEQGDSAMYLCASSSPTGGAYEQYFGPGTRLTVT.

The rearrangement uses TRBV7-6 and TRBJ2-5; possible D gene TRBD2, 7 bases. The germline V gene has CDR1 SGHVS and CDR2 FNYEAQ. This CDR3 region has 15 residues. The V gene lost 2 bases and the J gene lost 4 bases, with 14 bases spanning the gap. This chain's CDR3 is CASSLQGGGSETQYF. The DNA for the CDR3 is TGTGCCAGCAGCTTACAAGGGGGGGGCTCAGAGACCCAGTACTTC. Supplemented by reference TRBV7-6 and TRBJ2-5, the full variable domain reads GAGVSQSPRYKVTKRGQDVALRCDPISGHVSLYWYRQALGQGPEFLTYFNYEAQQDKSGLPNDRFSAERPEGSISTLTIQRTEQRDSAMYRCASSLQGGGSETQYFGPGTRLLVL.

The V gene is TRBV15, the J gene TRBJ1-1; D uncertain. CDR1 LNHNV and CDR2 YYDKDF come from the germline V gene (reference sequence). The V and J ends lost 1 base and 3 bases respectively, with 9 bases between them. The CDR3 is 14 amino acids. The CDR3 here is CATSRASGYTEAFF. The CDR3 nucleotides read TGTGCCACCAGCAGAGCATCGGGGTACACTGAAGCTTTCTTT.